The subject of this entry is one TCR beta chain. Its matching antigen is unknown. This specimen comes from a study of T cells in Graves' hyperthyroidism and ophthalmopathy. Study conclusions and caveats: Peripheral blood also featured most of the thyroid clonotypes expanded above 0.001.

V gave up 0 bases and J gave up 5 bases; unmatched junction bases: 18. The germline CDR1 and CDR2 sequences are SGHRS and YFSETQ. There are 19 residues in the CDR3. Amplification targeted TCR beta CDR3 regions from RNA transcripts. The HTBI set primed first-round TCR CDR3 RT-PCR. One entry per CDR3 protein results from TCRdb running MiXCR on the multiplex PCR reads. The sample carries nearly 600,000 distinct CDR3 sequences, 13% to 15% recorded once. Sequenced sample: blood. The clonotype comes from a woman between 18 and 29 years old with Graves' ophthalmopathy. The V call is TRBV5-1, the J call TRBJ2-7; 9 nucleotides agree with TRBD2. CDR3 nucleotides: TGCGCCAGCAGCTTGGAGGGGGCGGGAGGGCCATCCATACGAAACGAGCAGTACTTC. Translated, it gives CASSLEGAGGPSIRNEQYF.